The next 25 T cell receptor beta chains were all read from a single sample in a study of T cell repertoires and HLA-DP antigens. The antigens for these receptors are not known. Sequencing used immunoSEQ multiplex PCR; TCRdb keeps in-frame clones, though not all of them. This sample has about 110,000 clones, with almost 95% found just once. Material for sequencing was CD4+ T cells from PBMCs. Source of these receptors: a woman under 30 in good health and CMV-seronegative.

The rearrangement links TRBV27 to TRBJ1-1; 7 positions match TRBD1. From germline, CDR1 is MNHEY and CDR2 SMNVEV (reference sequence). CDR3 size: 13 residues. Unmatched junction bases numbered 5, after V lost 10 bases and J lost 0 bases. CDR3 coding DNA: TGTGCCACCCAGGGGGGTATGAACACTGAAGCTTTCTTT. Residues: CATQGGMNTEAFF.

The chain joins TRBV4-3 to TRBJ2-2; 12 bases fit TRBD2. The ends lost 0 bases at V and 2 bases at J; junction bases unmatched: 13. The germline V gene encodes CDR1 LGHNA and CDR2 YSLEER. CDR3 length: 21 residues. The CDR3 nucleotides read TGCGCCAGCAGCCAAGATCCATCTAGCGGGGGGGCTAGGTCCAACACCGGGGAGCTGTTTTTT. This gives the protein CASSQDPSSGGARSNTGELFF.

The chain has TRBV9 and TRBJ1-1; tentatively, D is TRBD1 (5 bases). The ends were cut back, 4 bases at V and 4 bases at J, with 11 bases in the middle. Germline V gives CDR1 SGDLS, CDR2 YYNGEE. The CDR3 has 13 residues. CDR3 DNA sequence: TGTGCCAGCAGCCCTCAGGGAGGCACTGAAGCTTTCTTT. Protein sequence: CASSPQGGTEAFF. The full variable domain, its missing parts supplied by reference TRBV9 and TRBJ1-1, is DSGVTQTPKHLITATGQRVTLRCSPRSGDLSVYWYQQSLDQGLQFLIQYYNGEERAKGNILERFSAQQFPDLHSELNLSSLELGDSALYFCASSPQGGTEAFFGQGTRLTVV.

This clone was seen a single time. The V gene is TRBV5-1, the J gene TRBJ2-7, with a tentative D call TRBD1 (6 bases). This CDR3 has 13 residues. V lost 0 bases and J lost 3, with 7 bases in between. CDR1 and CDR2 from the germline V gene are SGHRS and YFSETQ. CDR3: CASSLGQDYEQYF. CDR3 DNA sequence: TGCGCCAGCAGCTTGGGACAGGACTACGAGCAGTACTTC.

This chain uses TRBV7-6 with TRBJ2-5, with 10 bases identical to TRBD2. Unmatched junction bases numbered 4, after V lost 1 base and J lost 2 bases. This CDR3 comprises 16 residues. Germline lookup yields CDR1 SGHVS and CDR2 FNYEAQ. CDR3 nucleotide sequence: TGTGCCAGCAGCTTAGGGCCGGGACTAGCGCAAGAGACCCAGTACTTC. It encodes CASSLGPGLAQETQYF.

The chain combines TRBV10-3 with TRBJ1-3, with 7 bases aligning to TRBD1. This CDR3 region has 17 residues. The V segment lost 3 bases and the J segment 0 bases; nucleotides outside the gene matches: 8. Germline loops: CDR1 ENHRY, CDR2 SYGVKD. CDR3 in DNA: TGTGCCATCAGTGACCCGGGGACAGAGGGCTCTGGAAACACCATATATTTT. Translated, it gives CAISDPGTEGSGNTIYF.

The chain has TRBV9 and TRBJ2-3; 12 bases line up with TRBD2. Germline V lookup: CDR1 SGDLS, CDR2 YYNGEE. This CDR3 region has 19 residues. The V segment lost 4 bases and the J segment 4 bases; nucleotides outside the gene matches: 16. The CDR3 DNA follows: TGTGCCAGCAGCTACGGGACTAGCGGGTGGGGGGAGCACGCAGATACGCAGTATTTT. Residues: CASSYGTSGWGEHADTQYF.

CDR3 sequence: CAISGDVAETQYF. Here the CDR3 DNA reads TGTGCCATCAGTGGGGACGTAGCGGAGACCCAGTACTTC. J is TRBJ2-5 and V is TRBV10-3, with D perhaps assigned TRBD1 or TRBD2 (5 bases each). The ends were cut back, 4 bases at V and 5 bases at J, with 11 bases in the middle. The CDR3 runs to 13 residues. Germline V gives CDR1 ENHRY, CDR2 SYGVKD.

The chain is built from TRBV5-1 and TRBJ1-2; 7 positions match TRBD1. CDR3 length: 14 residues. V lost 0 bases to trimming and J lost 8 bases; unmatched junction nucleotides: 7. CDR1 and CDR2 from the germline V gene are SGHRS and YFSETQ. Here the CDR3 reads CASSLAETGDGYTF. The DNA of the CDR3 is TGCGCCAGCAGCTTGGCCGAAACAGGGGACGGCTACACCTTC.

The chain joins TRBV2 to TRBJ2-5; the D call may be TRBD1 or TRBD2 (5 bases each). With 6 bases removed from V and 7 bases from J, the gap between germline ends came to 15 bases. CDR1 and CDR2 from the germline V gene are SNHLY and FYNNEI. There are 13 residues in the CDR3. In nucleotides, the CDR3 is TGTGCCAGCAGCGCTGGGGAGCAGGGGACCCAGTACTTC. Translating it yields CASSAGEQGTQYF.

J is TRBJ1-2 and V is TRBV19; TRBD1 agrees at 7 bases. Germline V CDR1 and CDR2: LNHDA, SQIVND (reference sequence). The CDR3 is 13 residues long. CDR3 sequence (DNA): TGTGCGACGAGGAGAGGGGGCAACTATGGCTACACCTTC. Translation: CATRRGGNYGYTF.

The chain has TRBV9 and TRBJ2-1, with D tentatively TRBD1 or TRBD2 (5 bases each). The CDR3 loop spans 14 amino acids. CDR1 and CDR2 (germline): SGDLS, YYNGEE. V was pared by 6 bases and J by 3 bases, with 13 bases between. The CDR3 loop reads CASTRGEGYNEQFF. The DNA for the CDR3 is TGTGCCAGCACGAGGGGAGAGGGCTACAATGAGCAGTTCTTC. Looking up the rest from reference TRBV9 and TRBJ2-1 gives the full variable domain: DSGVTQTPKHLITATGQRVTLRCSPRSGDLSVYWYQQSLDQGLQFLIQYYNGEERAKGNILERFSAQQFPDLHSELNLSSLELGDSALYFCASTRGEGYNEQFFGPGTRLTVL.

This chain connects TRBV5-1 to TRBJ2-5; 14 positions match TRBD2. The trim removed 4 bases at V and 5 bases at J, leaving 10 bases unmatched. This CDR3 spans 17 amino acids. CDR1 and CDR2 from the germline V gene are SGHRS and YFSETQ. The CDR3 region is CASSPSRLAGGRETQYF. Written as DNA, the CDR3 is TGCGCCAGCAGCCCCTCCAGACTAGCGGGGGGGCGGGAGACCCAGTACTTC.

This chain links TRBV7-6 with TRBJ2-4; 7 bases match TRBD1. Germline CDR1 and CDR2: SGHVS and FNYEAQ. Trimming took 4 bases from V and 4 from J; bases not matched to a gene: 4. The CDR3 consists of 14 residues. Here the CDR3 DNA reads TGTGCCAGCAGCTCCCCGGGACAGAAAAACATTCAGTACTTC. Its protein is CASSSPGQKNIQYF.

As DNA, the CDR3 is TGTGCCAGCAGCCAAGTTAAGCTAGCGGGGGGCCAAGAGACCCAGTACTTC. The encoded protein is CASSQVKLAGGQETQYF. This sequence joins TRBV4-2 and TRBJ2-5, with 11 bases identical to TRBD2. Germline CDR1 reads LGHNA; CDR2 reads YNFKEQ. This CDR3 is 17 amino acids long. J gave up 1 base and V 1 base, and 5 bases lay outside the gene matches.

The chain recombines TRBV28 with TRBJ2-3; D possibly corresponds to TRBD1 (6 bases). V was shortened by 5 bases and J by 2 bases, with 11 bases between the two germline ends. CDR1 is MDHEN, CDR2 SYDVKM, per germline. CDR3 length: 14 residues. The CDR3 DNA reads TGTGCCAGCAGTCGCAGGGGTTTCACAGATACGCAGTATTTT. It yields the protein CASSRRGFTDTQYF.

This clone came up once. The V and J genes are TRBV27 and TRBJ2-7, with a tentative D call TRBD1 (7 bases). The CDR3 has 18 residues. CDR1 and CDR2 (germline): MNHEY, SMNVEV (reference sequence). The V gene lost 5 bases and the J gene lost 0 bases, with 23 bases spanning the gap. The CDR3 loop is CASSRLVGRTGFSYEQYF. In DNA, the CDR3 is TGTGCCAGCAGTCGACTGGTGGGGAGGACAGGATTCTCCTACGAGCAGTACTTC.

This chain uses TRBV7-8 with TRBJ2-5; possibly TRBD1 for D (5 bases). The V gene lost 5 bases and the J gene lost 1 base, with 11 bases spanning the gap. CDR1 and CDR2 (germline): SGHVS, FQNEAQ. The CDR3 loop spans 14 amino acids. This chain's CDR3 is CASSPRRVQETQYF. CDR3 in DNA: TGTGCCAGCAGCCCTCGCAGGGTCCAAGAGACCCAGTACTTC.

The CDR3 DNA follows: TGCGCCAGCAGCTTGGCCGGGGGCTCTGGAAACACCATATATTTT. Translating it yields CASSLAGGSGNTIYF. The chain has TRBV5-1 and TRBJ1-3; possibly TRBD1 for D (5 bases). Trimming removed 0 bases from V and 0 bases from J, with 7 bases in between. The CDR3 runs to 15 residues. Germline CDR1 SGHRS, CDR2 YFSETQ.

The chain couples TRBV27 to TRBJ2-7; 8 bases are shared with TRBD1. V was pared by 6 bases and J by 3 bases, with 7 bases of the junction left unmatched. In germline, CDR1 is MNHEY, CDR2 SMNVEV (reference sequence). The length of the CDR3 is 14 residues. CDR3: CASSQPGQDYEQYF. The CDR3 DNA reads TGTGCCAGCAGCCAACCGGGACAGGACTACGAGCAGTACTTC.

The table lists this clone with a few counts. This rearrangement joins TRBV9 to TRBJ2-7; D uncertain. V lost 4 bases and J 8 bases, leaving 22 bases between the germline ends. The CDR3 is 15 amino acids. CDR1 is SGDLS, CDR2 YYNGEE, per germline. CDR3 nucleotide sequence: TGTGCCAGCAGCCCTGGGGTTCCCCCTCCGCGGAAGCAGTACGTC. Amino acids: CASSPGVPPPRKQYV.

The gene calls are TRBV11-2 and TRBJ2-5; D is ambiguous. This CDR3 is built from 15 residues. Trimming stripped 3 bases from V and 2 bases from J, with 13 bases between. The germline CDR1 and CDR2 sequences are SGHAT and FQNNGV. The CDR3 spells CASSLGMSLQETQYF. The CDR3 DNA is TGTGCCAGCAGCTTGGGGATGAGTTTACAAGAGACCCAGTACTTC.

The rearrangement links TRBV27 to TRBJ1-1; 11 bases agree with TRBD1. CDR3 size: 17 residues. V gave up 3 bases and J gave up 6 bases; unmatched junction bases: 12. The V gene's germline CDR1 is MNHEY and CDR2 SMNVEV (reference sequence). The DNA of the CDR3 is TGTGCCAGCAGTTTCGTCCGGGACAGGGGGAATGGCGCTGAAGCTTTCTTT. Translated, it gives CASSFVRDRGNGAEAFF.

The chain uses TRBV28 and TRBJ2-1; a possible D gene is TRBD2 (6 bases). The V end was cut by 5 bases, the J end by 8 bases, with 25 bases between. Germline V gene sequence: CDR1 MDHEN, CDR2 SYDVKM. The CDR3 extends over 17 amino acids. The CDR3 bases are TGTGCCAGCAGTCCCAGGTCATGGGGAGGACGGTTAGATGAGCAGTTCTTC. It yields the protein CASSPRSWGGRLDEQFF.

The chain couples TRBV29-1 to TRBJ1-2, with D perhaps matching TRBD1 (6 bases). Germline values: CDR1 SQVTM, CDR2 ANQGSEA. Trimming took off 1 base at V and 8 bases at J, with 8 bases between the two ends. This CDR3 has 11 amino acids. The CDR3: CSVEGTEGYTF. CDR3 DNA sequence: TGCAGCGTTGAAGGGACAGAGGGCTACACCTTC.